The 9 T cell receptor beta chains presented below share a single source sample, sequenced in a study of blood T cell repertoires in COVID-19 (dated by TCRdb to 2020 to 2021). Libraries came from the immunoSEQ multiplex PCR assay. The table was pulled from immuneACCESS by TCRdb, which kept in-frame rearrangements only. Such tables lose some clones; where checked, under half of the loss comes from unresolved V genes, and the rest has no known cause. A total of about 54,000 clones appear in this sample, about nine tenths of them only once. Approximately 8% of the sample is held by the ten biggest clonotypes. Sequenced sample: peripheral blood. These receptor sequences come from a woman aged 40-49 years with active COVID-19.

The chain employs TRBV6-6 and TRBJ1-3; D remains ambiguous. Trimming stripped 5 bases from V and 1 base from J, with 12 bases between. Looked up from germline, CDR1 is MNHNY and CDR2 is SVGAGI (reference sequence). CDR3 length: 15 residues. The CDR3 is CASSRPSGSGNTIYF. CDR3 bases: TGTGCCAGCAGTCGCCCCTCCGGGTCTGGAAACACCATATATTTT.

J is TRBJ2-5 and V is TRBV7-2, with 12 bases that match TRBD1. Germline V lookup: CDR1 SGHTA, CDR2 FQGNSA. Unmatched junction bases numbered 2, after V lost 5 bases and J lost 4 bases. The CDR3 sequence is 14 residues long. In DNA, the CDR3 is TGTGCCAGCAGCGGGACAGGGGGCGTAGAGACCCAGTACTTC. The encoded protein is CASSGTGGVETQYF. The full variable domain, with the rest looked up from reference TRBV7-2 and TRBJ2-5, is GAGVSQSPSNKVTEKGKDVELRCDPISGHTALYWYRQSLGQGLEFLIYFQGNSAPDKSGLPSDRFSAERTGGSVSTLTIQRTQQEDSAVYLCASSGTGGVETQYFGPGTRLLVL.

This clone is a singleton in its sample. V usage is TRBV7-9 and J usage is TRBJ1-1; tentative D call: TRBD1 (6 bases). The CDR3 contains 14 residues. Germline V CDR1 and CDR2: SEHNR, FQNEAQ (reference sequence). Between the trimmed V and J ends, which lost 5 bases and 4 bases, there was a span of 14 bases. Here the CDR3 DNA reads TGTGCCAGCAGCCGCCCCACAGGGATCACTGAAGCTTTCTTT. This encodes CASSRPTGITEAFF.

J is TRBJ2-6 and V is TRBV7-9; D unclear. The germline gives CDR1 SEHNR, CDR2 FQNEAQ (reference sequence). The ends were cut back, 2 bases at V and 0 bases at J, with 17 bases in the middle. This CDR3 comprises 19 residues. In DNA, the CDR3 is TGTGCCAGCAGCTTACTCCGTGGCACCCGATTCTCTGGGGCCAACGTCCTGACTTTC. As protein: CASSLLRGTRFSGANVLTF.

This clone occurred a few times. The chain carries TRBV12-3 or TRBV12-4 and TRBJ1-1; weak D call: TRBD1 (5 bases). Trimming cost V 7 bases and J 11 bases, with 17 bases left between them. The CDR3 runs to 12 residues. The CDR3 coding sequence is TGTGCCAGCACCAACAAAAATGGGGGGGCTTTCTTT. It is translated as CASTNKNGGAFF.

V and J are TRBV7-3 and TRBJ2-7; a possible D gene is TRBD1 (5 bases). CDR3 length: 15 residues. Germline V gene data show CDR1 as SGHTA and CDR2 as FQGTGA. Between the trimmed V and J ends, which lost 5 bases and 2 bases, there was a span of 16 bases. DNA of the CDR3: TGTGCCAGCAGCCTCGGCACGGCAGGGACCTACGAGCAGTACTTC. Protein product: CASSLGTAGTYEQYF.

The chain has TRBV7-3 and TRBJ2-3; TRBD2 aligns across 8 bases. V was pared by 5 bases and J by 6 bases, with 10 bases of the junction left unmatched. This CDR3 is built from 15 residues. Germline V gene data show CDR1 as SGHTA and CDR2 as FQGTGA. The CDR3: CASSPPGGTRDTQYF. CDR3 DNA sequence: TGTGCCAGCAGCCCACCGGGGGGGACGAGGGATACGCAGTATTTT.

The chain is built from TRBV7-2 and TRBJ1-2; TRBD1 agrees at 7 bases. From germline, CDR1 is SGHTA and CDR2 FQGNSA. With 5 bases clipped from V and 8 bases from J, the junction kept 8 bases outside the gene matches. The CDR3 covers 13 residues. In DNA, the CDR3 is TGTGCCAGCAGCCCGTCGACAGGGAGGGGCTACACCTTC. It translates to CASSPSTGRGYTF.

The rearrangement joins TRBV2 to TRBJ1-4; 7 bases are a match to TRBD1. Germline V CDR1 and CDR2: SNHLY, FYNNEI. V was pared by 5 bases and J by 0 bases, with 3 bases of the junction left unmatched. This CDR3 has 15 amino acids. Written as DNA, the CDR3 is TGTGCCAGCAGTCAGGGGGTTGCAACTAATGAAAAACTGTTTTTT. It codes for CASSQGVATNEKLFF.